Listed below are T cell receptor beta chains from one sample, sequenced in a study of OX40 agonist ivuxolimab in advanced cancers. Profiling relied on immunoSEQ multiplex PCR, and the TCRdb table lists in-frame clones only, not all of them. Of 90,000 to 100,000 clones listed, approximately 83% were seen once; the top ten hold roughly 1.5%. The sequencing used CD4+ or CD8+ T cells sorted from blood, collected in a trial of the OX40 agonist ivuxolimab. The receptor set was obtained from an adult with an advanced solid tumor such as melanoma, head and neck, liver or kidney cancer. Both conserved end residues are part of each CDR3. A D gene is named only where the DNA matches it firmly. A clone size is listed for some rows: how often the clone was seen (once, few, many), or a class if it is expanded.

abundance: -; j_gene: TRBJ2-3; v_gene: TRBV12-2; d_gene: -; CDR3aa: CASRPPAGGNTDTQYF; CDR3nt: TGTGCAAGTCGCCCACCGGCGGGGGGGAACACAGATACGCAGTATTTT
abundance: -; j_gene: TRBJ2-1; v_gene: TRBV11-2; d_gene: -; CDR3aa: CASSFRPTSLEYNEQFF; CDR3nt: TGTGCCAGCAGCTTTAGACCGACTAGTTTGGAATACAATGAGCAGTTCTTC
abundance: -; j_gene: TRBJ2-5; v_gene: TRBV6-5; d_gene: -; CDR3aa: CASSYSMGEETQYF; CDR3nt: TGTGCCAGCAGTTACTCGATGGGGGAAGAGACCCAGTACTTC
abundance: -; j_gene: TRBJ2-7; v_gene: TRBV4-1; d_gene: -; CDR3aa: CASSQDRTYEQYF; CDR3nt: TGCGCCAGCAGCCAAGATAGGACCTACGAGCAGTACTTC
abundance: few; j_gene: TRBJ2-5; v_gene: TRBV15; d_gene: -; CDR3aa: CATSRDRDSQETQYF; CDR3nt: TGTGCCACCAGCAGAGATCGCGACAGCCAAGAGACCCAGTACTTC
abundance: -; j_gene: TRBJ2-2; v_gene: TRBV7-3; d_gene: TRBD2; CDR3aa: CASSLTSGSRGIGELFF; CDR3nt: TGTGCCAGCAGCTTAACTAGCGGGAGTAGGGGTATCGGGGAGCTGTTTTTT
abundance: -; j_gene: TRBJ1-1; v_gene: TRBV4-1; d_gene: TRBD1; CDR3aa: CASRLRQGADTEAFF; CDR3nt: TGCGCCAGCAGACTTAGACAGGGGGCCGACACTGAAGCTTTCTTT
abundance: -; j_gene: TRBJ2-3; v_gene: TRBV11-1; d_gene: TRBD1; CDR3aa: CASSRQQGATDTQYF; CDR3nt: TGTGCCAGCAGCCGGCAACAGGGGGCCACAGATACGCAGTATTTT
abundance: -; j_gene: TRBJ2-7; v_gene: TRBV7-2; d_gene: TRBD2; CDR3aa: CASSSTSGPSYEQYF; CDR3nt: TGTGCCAGCAGCTCGACTAGCGGTCCTTCCTACGAGCAGTACTTC
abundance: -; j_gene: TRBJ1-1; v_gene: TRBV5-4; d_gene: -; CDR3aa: CASSLAPGTLRTEAFF; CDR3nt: TGTGCCAGCAGCTTGGCCCCAGGGACCCTGAGGACTGAAGCTTTCTTT
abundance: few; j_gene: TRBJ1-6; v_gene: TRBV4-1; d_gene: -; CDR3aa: CASSPSVEYNSPLHF; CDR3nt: TGCGCCAGCAGCCCGAGTGTAGAGTATAATTCACCCCTCCACTTT
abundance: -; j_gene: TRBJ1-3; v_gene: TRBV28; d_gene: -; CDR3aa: CASSLSETTIYF; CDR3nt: TGTGCCAGCAGTTTATCGGAAACCACCATATATTTT
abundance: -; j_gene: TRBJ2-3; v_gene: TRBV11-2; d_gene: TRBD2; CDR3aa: CASSSTSGSRTDTQYF; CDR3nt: TGTGCCAGCAGCTCGACTAGCGGGAGTCGCACAGATACGCAGTATTTT
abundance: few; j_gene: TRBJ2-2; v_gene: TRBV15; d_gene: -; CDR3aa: CATSREGTWQNTGELFF; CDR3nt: TGTGCCACCAGCAGAGAGGGTACCTGGCAAAACACCGGGGAGCTGTTTTTT
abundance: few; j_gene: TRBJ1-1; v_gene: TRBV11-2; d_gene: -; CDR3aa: CASSLFDGMNTEAFF; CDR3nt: TGTGCCAGCAGCTTATTTGACGGAATGAACACTGAAGCTTTCTTT
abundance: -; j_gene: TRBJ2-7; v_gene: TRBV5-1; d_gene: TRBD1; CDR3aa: CASSADRAYEQYF; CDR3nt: TGCGCCAGCAGCGCAGACAGGGCCTACGAGCAGTACTTC
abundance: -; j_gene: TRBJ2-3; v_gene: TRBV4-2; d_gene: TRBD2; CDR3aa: CASSQALAGGSTDTQYF; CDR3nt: TGTGCCAGCAGCCAAGCACTAGCGGGAGGTAGCACAGATACGCAGTATTTT
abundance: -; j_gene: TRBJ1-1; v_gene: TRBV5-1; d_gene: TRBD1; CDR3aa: CASSRARTGGIQNTEAFF; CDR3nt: TGCGCCAGCAGCAGGGCCCGGACAGGTGGGATTCAGAACACTGAAGCTTTCTTT
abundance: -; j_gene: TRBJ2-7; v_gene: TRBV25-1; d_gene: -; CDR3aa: CASSELYSSYEQYF; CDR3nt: TGTGCCAGCAGTGAACTATACAGCTCCTACGAGCAGTACTTC
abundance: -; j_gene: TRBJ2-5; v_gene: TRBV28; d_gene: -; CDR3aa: CASSSGHTSEQYF; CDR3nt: TGTGCCAGCAGTTCCGGACATACCTCGGAGCAGTACTTC
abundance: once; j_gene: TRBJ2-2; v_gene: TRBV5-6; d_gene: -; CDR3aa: CASSLVRTQKTGELFF; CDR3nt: TGTGCCAGCAGCTTGGTACGGACTCAAAAAACCGGGGAGCTGTTTTTT
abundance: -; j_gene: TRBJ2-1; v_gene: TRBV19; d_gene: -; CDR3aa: CASSTNRDNEQFF; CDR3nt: TGTGCCAGTAGTACCAACAGGGACAATGAGCAGTTCTTC
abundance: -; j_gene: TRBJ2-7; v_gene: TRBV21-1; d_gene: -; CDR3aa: CASSKRGPCYEQYF; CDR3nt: TGTGCCAGCAGCAAAAGAGGACCTTGCTACGAGCAGTACTTC
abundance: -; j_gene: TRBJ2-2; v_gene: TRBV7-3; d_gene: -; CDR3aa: CASSLPDSTGELFF; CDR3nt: TGTGCCAGCAGTTTACCGGACAGCACCGGGGAGCTGTTTTTT
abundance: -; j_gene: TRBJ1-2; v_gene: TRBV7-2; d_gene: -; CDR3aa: CASSHDSYYGYTF; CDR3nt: TGTGCCAGCAGCCATGACAGTTACTATGGCTACACCTTC
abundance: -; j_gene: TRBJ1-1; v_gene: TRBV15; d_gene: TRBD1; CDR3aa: CATSRYRGDTEAFF; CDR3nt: TGTGCCACCAGCAGGTACAGGGGAGACACTGAAGCTTTCTTT
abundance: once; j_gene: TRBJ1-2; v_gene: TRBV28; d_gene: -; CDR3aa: CASSWSYGYTF; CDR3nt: TGTGCCAGCAGTTGGAGCTATGGCTACACCTTC
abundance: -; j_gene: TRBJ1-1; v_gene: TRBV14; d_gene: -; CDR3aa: CASSPPGMNTEAFF; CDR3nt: TGTGCCAGCAGCCCTCCAGGGATGAACACTGAAGCTTTCTTT
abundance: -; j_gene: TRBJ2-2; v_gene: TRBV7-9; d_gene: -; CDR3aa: CASSSGRDGELFF; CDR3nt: TGTGCCAGCAGCTCGGGCCGGGACGGGGAGCTGTTTTTT
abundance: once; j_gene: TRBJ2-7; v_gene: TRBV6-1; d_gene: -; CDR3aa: CASSLLDSYEQYF; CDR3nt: TGTGCCAGCAGTCTGCTGGACTCCTACGAGCAGTACTTC
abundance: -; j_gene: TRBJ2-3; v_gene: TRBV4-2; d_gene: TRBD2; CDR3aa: CASSQGAGGQWTQYF; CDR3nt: TGTGCCAGCAGCCAAGGAGCGGGGGGGCAGTGGACGCAGTATTTT
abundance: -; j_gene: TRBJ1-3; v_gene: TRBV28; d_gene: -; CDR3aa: CASRMGWVVDKSGNTIYF; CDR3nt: TGTGCCAGCAGGATGGGGTGGGTGGTGGACAAGTCTGGAAACACCATATATTTT
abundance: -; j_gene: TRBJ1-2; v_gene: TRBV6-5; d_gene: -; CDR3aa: CASSDNYGYTF; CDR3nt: TGTGCCAGCAGTGATAACTATGGCTACACCTTC
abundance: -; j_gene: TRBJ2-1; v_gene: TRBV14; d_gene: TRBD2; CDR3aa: CASSASVGTSGRYEQFF; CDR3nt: TGTGCCAGCAGCGCCAGCGTCGGGACTAGCGGGAGGTATGAGCAGTTCTTC
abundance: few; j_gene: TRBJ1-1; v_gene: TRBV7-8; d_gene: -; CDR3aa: CASSPGDTPNTEAFF; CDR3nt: TGTGCCAGCAGCCCGGGGGACACTCCAAACACTGAAGCTTTCTTT
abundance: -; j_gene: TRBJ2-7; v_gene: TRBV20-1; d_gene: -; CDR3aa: CSAPDNYEQYF; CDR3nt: TGCAGTGCTCCCGACAACTACGAGCAGTACTTC
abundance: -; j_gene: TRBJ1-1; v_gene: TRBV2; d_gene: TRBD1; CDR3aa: CASSGRQGSSEAFF; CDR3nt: TGTGCCAGCAGCGGAAGACAGGGGAGTTCTGAAGCTTTCTTT
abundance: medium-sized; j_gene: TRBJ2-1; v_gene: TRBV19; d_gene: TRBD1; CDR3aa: CASSKDRARGEQFF; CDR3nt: TGTGCCAGTAGTAAGGACAGGGCTAGGGGTGAGCAGTTCTTC
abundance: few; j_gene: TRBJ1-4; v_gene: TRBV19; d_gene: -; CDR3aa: CASSILGAGEKLFF; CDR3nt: TGTGCCAGTAGTATCCTGGGGGCAGGAGAAAAACTGTTTTTT
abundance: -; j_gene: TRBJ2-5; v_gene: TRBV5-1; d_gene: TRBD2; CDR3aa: CASSLSGGSPEETQYF; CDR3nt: TGCGCCAGCAGCTTGTCGGGGGGGTCCCCGGAAGAGACCCAGTACTTC
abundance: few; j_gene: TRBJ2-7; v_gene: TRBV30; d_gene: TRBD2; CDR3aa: CAWTSGRAIYEQYF; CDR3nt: TGTGCCTGGACTAGCGGGAGGGCCATCTACGAGCAGTACTTC
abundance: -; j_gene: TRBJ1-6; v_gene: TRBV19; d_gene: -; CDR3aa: CASSIMTEGSPLHF; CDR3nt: TGTGCCAGTAGTATAATGACAGAGGGTTCACCCCTCCACTTT
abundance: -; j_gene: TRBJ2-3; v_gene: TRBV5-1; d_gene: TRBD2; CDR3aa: CASSLSPGGAGDTQYF; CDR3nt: TGCGCCAGCAGCTTGTCCCCGGGAGGGGCCGGGGATACGCAGTATTTT
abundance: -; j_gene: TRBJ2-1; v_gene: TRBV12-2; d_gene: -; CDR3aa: CASRSRTDRGGNEQFF; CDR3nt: TGTGCAAGTCGCTCACGGACAGACCGTGGGGGGAATGAGCAGTTCTTC
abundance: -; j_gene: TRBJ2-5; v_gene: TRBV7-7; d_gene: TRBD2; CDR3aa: CASSSSTSGGLYQETQYF; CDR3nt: TGTGCCAGCAGCTCCTCGACTAGCGGGGGCTTGTACCAAGAGACCCAGTACTTC
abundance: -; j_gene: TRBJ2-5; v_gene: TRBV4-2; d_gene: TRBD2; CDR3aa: CASSQDLGTSGGLRGETQYF; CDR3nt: TGTGCCAGCAGCCAAGACCTGGGGACTAGCGGGGGCCTGAGGGGGGAGACCCAGTACTTC
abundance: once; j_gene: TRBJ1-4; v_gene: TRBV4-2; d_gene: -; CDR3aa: CASSPYGGAGEKLFF; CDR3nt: TGTGCCAGCAGCCCCTACGGTGGAGCGGGTGAAAAACTGTTTTTT
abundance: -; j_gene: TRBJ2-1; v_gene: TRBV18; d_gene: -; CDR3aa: CASSPGSGGVYNEQFF; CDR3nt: TGTGCCAGCTCACCAGGGTCTGGTGGGGTCTACAATGAGCAGTTCTTC
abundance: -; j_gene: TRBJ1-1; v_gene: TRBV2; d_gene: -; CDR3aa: CASSREGMNTEAFF; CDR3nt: TGTGCCAGCAGTAGGGAGGGGATGAACACTGAAGCTTTCTTT
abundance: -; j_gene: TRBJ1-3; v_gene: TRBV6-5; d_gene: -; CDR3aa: CASSYNSGNTIYF; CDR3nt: TGTGCCAGCAGTTACAACTCTGGAAACACCATATATTTT
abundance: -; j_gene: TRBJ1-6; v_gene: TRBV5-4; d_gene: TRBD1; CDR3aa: CASSLKGQGPSPLHF; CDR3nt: TGTGCCAGCAGCTTGAAGGGACAGGGGCCTTCACCCCTCCACTTT
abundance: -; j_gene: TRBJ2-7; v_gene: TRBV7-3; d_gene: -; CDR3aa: CASSLTRQSEQYF; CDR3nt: TGTGCCAGCAGCTTAACGCGGCAATCCGAGCAGTACTTC
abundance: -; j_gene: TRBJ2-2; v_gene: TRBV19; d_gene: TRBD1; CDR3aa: CASSTGTGANTGELFF; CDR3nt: TGTGCCAGTAGTACCGGGACAGGAGCCAACACCGGGGAGCTGTTTTTT
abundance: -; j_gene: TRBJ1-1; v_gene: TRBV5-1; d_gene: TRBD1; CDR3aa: CASSWDRGYVDTEAFF; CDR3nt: TGCGCCAGCAGCTGGGACAGGGGGTATGTGGACACTGAAGCTTTCTTT
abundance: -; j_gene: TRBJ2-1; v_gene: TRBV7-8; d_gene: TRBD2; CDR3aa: CASSARTSDNEQFF; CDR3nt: TGTGCCAGCAGCGCCCGGACTAGCGACAATGAGCAGTTCTTC
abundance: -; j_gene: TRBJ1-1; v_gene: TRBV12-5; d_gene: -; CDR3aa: CASGLEGRVDTEAFF; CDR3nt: TGTGCTAGTGGTTTGGAAGGCAGGGTGGACACTGAAGCTTTCTTT
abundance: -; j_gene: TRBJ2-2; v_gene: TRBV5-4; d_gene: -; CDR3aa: CASSLFSTGELFF; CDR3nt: TGTGCCAGCAGCTTGTTCAGCACCGGGGAGCTGTTTTTT
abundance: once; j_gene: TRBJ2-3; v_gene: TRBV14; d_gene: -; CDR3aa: CASSQSARVLGDTQYF; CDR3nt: TGTGCCAGCAGCCAGTCTGCGAGGGTCCTAGGAGATACGCAGTATTTT
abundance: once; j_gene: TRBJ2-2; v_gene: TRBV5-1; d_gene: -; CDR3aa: CASSAQTGRFATGELFF; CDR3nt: TGCGCCAGCAGCGCTCAAACAGGGAGGTTTGCCACCGGGGAGCTGTTTTTT